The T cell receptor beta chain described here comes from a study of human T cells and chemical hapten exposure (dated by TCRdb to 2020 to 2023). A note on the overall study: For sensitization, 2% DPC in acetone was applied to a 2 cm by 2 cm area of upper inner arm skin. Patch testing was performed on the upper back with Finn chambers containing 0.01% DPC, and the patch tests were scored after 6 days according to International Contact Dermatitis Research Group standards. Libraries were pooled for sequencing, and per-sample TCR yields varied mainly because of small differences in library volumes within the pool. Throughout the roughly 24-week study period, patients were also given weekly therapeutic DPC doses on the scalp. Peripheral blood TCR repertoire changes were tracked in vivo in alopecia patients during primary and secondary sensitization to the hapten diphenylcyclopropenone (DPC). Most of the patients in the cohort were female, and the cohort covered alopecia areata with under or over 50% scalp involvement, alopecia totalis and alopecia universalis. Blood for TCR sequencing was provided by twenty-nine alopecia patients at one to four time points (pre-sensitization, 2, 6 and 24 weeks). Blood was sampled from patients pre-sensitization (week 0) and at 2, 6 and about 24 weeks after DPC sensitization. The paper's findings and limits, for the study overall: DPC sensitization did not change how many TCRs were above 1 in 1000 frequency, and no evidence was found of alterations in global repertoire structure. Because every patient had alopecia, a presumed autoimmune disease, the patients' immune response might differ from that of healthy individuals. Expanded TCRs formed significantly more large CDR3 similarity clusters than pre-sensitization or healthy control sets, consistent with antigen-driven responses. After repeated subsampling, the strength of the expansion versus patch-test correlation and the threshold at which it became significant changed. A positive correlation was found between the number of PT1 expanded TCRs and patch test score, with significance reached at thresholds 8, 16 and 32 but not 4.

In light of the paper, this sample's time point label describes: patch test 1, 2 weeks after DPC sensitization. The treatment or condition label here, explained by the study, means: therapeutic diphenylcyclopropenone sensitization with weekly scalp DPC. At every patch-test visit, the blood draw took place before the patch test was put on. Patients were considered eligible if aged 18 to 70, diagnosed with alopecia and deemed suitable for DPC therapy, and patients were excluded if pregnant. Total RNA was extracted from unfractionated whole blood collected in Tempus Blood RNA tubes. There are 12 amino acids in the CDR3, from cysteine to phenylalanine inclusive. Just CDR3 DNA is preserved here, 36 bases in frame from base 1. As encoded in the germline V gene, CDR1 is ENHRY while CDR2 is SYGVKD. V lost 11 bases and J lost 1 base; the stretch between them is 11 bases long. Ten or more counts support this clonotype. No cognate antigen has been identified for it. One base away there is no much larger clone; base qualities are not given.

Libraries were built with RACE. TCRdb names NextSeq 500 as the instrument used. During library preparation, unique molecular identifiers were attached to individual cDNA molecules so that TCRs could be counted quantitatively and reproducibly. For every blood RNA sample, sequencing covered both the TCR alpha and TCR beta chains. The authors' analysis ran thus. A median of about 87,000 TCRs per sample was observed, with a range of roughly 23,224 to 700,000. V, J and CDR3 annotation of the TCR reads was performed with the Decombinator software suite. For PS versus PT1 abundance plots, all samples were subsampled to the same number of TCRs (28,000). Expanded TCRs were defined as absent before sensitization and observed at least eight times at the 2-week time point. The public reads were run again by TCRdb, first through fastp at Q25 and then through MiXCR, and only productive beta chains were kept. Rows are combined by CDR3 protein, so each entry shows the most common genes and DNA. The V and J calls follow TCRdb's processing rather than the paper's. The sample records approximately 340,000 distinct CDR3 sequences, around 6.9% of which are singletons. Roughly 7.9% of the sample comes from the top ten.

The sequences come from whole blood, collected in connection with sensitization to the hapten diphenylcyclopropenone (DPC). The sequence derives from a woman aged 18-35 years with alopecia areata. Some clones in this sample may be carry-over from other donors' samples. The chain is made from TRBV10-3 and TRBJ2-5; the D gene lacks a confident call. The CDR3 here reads CASPTSQETQYF. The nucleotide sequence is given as TGTGCCTCCCCCACCAGCCAAGAGACCCAGTACTTC.